Listed below are T cell receptor beta chains from one sample, sequenced in a study of blood T cell repertoires in COVID-19. Only in-frame clones appear in the TCRdb table, and some are missing; sequencing was by immunoSEQ multiplex PCR. This table has about 400,000 clones, 89% appearing once. The sample taken for sequencing was PBMCs or T cells enriched from blood (not recorded which). The origin of the receptors is a woman younger than 45 who had recovered from COVID-19. Each CDR3 is given with its conserved first and last residue. D genes are given only for firm matches. Only part of the rows carry a size: once, few, many, or a class if the clone is expanded.

j_call,v_call,d_call,clone_size,cdr3_aa,cdr3_nt
TRBJ2-2,TRBV5-4,TRBD2,NA,CASSRPPSGGTTGELFF,TGTGCCAGCAGCCGGCCCCCTAGCGGGGGTACCACCGGGGAGCTGTTTTTT
TRBJ2-7,TRBV30,NA,NA,CAWSQGDWSEQYF,TGTGCCTGGAGTCAGGGGGACTGGTCCGAGCAGTACTTC
TRBJ1-2,TRBV27,NA,NA,CANRQAPYNYGYTF,TGTGCCAACAGACAGGCCCCCTATAACTATGGCTACACCTTC
TRBJ2-1,TRBV6-6,TRBD2,NA,CASSPLAGVVNEQFF,TGTGCCAGCAGTCCCTTAGCGGGAGTTGTCAATGAGCAGTTCTTC
TRBJ2-1,TRBV29-1,TRBD1,NA,CSVRQGWNEQFF,TGCAGCGTAAGACAGGGGTGGAATGAGCAGTTCTTC
TRBJ2-5,TRBV11-2,NA,NA,CASSFARSGETQYF,TGTGCCAGCAGCTTTGCCAGATCGGGTGAGACCCAGTACTTC
TRBJ1-3,TRBV30,NA,NA,CAWSDHGAGNTIYF,TGTGCCTGGAGTGACCATGGGGCCGGCAACACCATATATTTT
TRBJ2-7,TRBV5-6,TRBD2,NA,CASSPRAGGLPYEQYF,TGTGCCAGCAGCCCGAGGGCGGGAGGGCTCCCCTACGAGCAGTACTTC
TRBJ1-1,TRBV3-1/TRBV3-2,NA,NA,CASSHGGEAFF,TGTGCCAGCAGCCACGGGGGTGAAGCTTTCTTT
TRBJ1-1,TRBV10-3,NA,NA,CAIRSTGGNIEAFF,TGTGCCATCCGTTCCACAGGAGGGAACATTGAAGCTTTCTTT
TRBJ2-7,TRBV9,TRBD2,once,CASSPTGTGTSGSYEQYF,TGTGCCAGCAGCCCTACAGGGACCGGGACTAGCGGGTCCTACGAGCAGTACTTC
TRBJ2-3,TRBV5-1,NA,NA,CASSPRQGGPDTQYF,TGCGCCAGCAGCCCTCGACAGGGAGGTCCAGATACGCAGTATTTT
TRBJ1-4,TRBV18,TRBD1,NA,CASSPPGQPNEKLFF,TGTGCCAGCTCCCCACCGGGACAGCCTAATGAAAAACTGTTTTTT
TRBJ1-2,TRBV5-1,TRBD1,NA,CASSLNGQVVYGGYTF,TGCGCCAGCAGCTTGAATGGACAGGTTGTGTACGGCGGCTACACCTTC
TRBJ1-2,TRBV12-3/TRBV12-4,TRBD1,NA,CASSPDRGGGYTF,TGTGCCAGCAGCCCAGACAGGGGCGGGGGCTACACCTTC
TRBJ2-7,TRBV7-2,NA,NA,CASSLTGYEQYF,TGTGCCAGCAGCTTAACGGGTTACGAGCAGTACTTC
TRBJ1-6,TRBV10-3,TRBD1,NA,CATRQGLGTNSPLHF,TGTGCCACGAGACAGGGTTTGGGTACTAATTCACCCCTCCACTTT
TRBJ2-1,TRBV2,TRBD2,NA,CASSFTSGSPGEQFF,TGTGCCAGCAGTTTTACTAGCGGGAGTCCTGGTGAGCAGTTCTTC
TRBJ1-1,TRBV6-5,NA,NA,CASSYNVGGMHTEAFF,TGTGCCAGCAGTTATAATGTGGGAGGCATGCACACTGAAGCTTTCTTT
TRBJ2-7,TRBV6-7,TRBD1,NA,CASSYQHASTGGAAEQYF,TGTGCCAGCAGTTACCAACACGCATCGACAGGGGGCGCGGCCGAGCAGTACTTC
TRBJ2-2,TRBV7-8,NA,NA,CASSLTGFTGELFF,TGTGCCAGCAGCTTAACGGGATTCACCGGGGAGCTGTTTTTT
TRBJ2-2,TRBV5-1,NA,NA,CASRNPSNTGELFF,TGCGCCAGCAGAAACCCTAGCAACACCGGGGAGCTGTTTTTT
TRBJ1-5,TRBV28,NA,NA,CASQGRGLNQPQHF,TGTGCCAGCCAGGGGAGGGGGTTAAATCAGCCCCAGCATTTT
TRBJ2-3,TRBV11-2,NA,NA,CASSPGTRAGSTQYF,TGTGCCAGCAGCCCAGGGACCAGAGCGGGTAGTACGCAGTATTTT
TRBJ1-2,TRBV3-1/TRBV3-2,NA,once,CASSQEGLGYGYTF,TGTGCCAGCAGCCAAGAGGGACTCGGATATGGCTACACCTTC
TRBJ2-2,TRBV11-2,NA,NA,CASSYRQNTGELFF,TGTGCCAGCAGCTACAGACAGAACACCGGGGAGCTGTTTTTT
TRBJ2-7,TRBV28,TRBD2,NA,CASSPLAVAYEQYF,TGTGCCAGCAGTCCGCTAGCGGTGGCCTACGAGCAGTACTTC
TRBJ1-5,TRBV19,NA,NA,CASMGGLGEQRQPQHF,TGTGCCAGTATGGGGGGGCTGGGGGAACAGCGTCAGCCCCAGCATTTT
TRBJ1-4,TRBV27,NA,NA,CASGPAGAIEKLFF,TGTGCCAGCGGCCCTGCGGGGGCTATTGAAAAACTGTTTTTT
TRBJ1-2,TRBV4-1,NA,NA,CASSLAGGYTF,TGCGCCAGCAGCCTGGCGGGGGGCTACACCTTC
TRBJ2-7,TRBV3-1/TRBV3-2,TRBD2,NA,CASSQGNGRGFAEQYF,TGTGCCAGCAGCCAAGGAAACGGGAGGGGATTTGCCGAGCAGTACTTC
TRBJ1-1,TRBV14,NA,NA,CASSPSYSGSWTPYTEAFF,TGTGCCAGCAGCCCCTCTTACTCTGGGTCATGGACTCCTTACACTGAAGCTTTCTTT
TRBJ2-1,TRBV5-4,TRBD2,NA,CASRPGLAGGNEQFF,TGTGCCAGCAGACCCGGACTAGCGGGAGGCAATGAGCAGTTCTTC
TRBJ1-2,TRBV5-5,NA,once,CASSQDRPLYGYTF,TGTGCCAGCAGCCAAGACAGGCCTCTCTATGGCTACACCTTC
TRBJ2-3,TRBV28,TRBD1,NA,CASSTGGLTDTQYF,TGTGCCAGCAGTACAGGGGGCCTCACAGATACGCAGTATTTT
TRBJ2-5,TRBV20-1,TRBD2,NA,CSASTPGAGGGETQYF,TGCAGTGCTAGTACCCCGGGAGCGGGAGGTGGAGAGACCCAGTACTTC
TRBJ2-2,TRBV3-1/TRBV3-2,NA,NA,CASSQGGKIAANTGELFF,TGTGCCAGCAGCCAAGGTGGCAAGATAGCAGCGAACACCGGGGAGCTGTTTTTT
TRBJ1-1,TRBV7-3,NA,once,CASSLTASTEAFF,TGTGCCAGCAGCTTAACGGCCTCTACTGAAGCTTTCTTT
TRBJ2-7,TRBV11-2,NA,NA,CASRNGGEVALGQYF,TGTGCCAGCAGGAACGGCGGGGAGGTTGCTCTCGGGCAGTACTTC
TRBJ1-5,TRBV7-8,TRBD1,once,CASSGQGRSNQPQHF,TGTGCCAGCAGCGGACAGGGTAGGAGCAATCAGCCCCAGCATTTT
TRBJ2-1,TRBV28,TRBD2,NA,CASSFVFSGSLIPYNEQFF,TGTGCCAGCAGTTTTGTGTTTAGCGGGAGTCTCATCCCCTACAATGAGCAGTTCTTC
TRBJ1-1,TRBV9,NA,few,CASSVSPHSLNTEAFF,TGTGCCAGCAGCGTATCCCCCCACAGCCTGAACACTGAAGCTTTCTTT
TRBJ2-7,TRBV9,NA,NA,CASSVGNRDYEQYF,TGTGCCAGCAGCGTAGGAAACAGGGACTACGAGCAGTACTTC
TRBJ2-3,TRBV27,NA,few,CASRGLARIVDTQYF,TGTGCCAGCAGGGGGCTAGCGAGAATAGTGGATACGCAGTATTTT
TRBJ2-5,TRBV28,NA,NA,CASSLPGMQETQYF,TGTGCCAGCAGTTTACCAGGGATGCAAGAGACCCAGTACTTC
TRBJ2-1,TRBV6-5,NA,NA,CASSYSEAPYNEQFF,TGTGCCAGCAGTTACTCGGAGGCACCCTACAATGAGCAGTTCTTC
TRBJ1-3,TRBV7-3,TRBD1,NA,CASSPGGQVDGNTIYF,TGTGCCAGCAGCCCGGGGGGACAGGTGGACGGAAACACCATATATTTT
TRBJ1-4,TRBV6-2/TRBV6-3,NA,NA,CASSPTQGLGHPKLFF,TGTGCCAGCAGCCCTACACAGGGTCTCGGCCACCCGAAACTGTTTTTT